This TCR beta chain came from a study of T cell responses to AZD1222 COVID-19 vaccine (dated by TCRdb to 2020 to 2022). Concerning the study at large: TCR sequencing covered approximately 230 trial participants: 207 given two doses of AZD1222 and 26 given two doses of MenACWY control vaccine. Trial participants were enrolled into age subgroups of 18-55, 56-69 and 70-plus years, which contained around 140, 26 and 57 TCR-sequenced participants, respectively. Study-level results and caveats: Participants were mostly white British, with more females than males. The authors suggested clonal diversity may have been underestimated. Conclusions about previously exposed vaccinees were limited because only 5 or 6 AZD1222 recipients were SARS-CoV-2 seropositive at baseline. Vaccine-associated CD4 TCRs spanned the whole spike protein, with dominant responses in regions 160-218 and 743-854. In the small 56-69-year group, the increase in depth fell short of significance, most likely because of low power. Because no day 14 peak-response samples were available, repertoires were characterized only after the peak T cell response. Spike-specific TCR breadth and depth rose significantly after two AZD1222 doses compared with day 0 and with MenACWY recipients. Reportedly, almost half of the unique spike-specific TCRs recognized epitopes lying outside the regions that are mutated in the B.1.351 and B.1.1.7 variants.

Relative to germline, V is missing 2 bases and J is missing 0 bases, with 10 bases of the junction outside any gene match. The CDR3 covers 18 residues, taking in both the cysteine and the phenylalanine. The retained sequence is limited to the CDR3, 54 bases, with the frame set at the first base. The CDR1 and CDR2 encoded by the germline V gene are SGHTS and YDEGEE. The CDR3 regions of human TCRbeta chains were analyzed by immunosequencing. Per the original workflow: Repertoire TCRs were checked for matches against a reference library of SARS-CoV-2-specific TCRs that had been generated using the MIRA antigen-specificity platform. Breadth was defined as the fraction of unique TCRs that were SARS-CoV-2-associated. Depth was defined as the fraction of total T cells that were SARS-CoV-2-associated. Using the MIRA data, every spike-specific TCR was mapped to the spike region that the TCR reacted to and assigned to either a CD4 or a CD8 class. Log10-transformed breadth and depth values were compared by one-way ANOVA with Sidak's multiple comparisons tests. Sourced from immuneACCESS, this table was stored by TCRdb with only in-frame sequences that have V and J called. A share of the clones is absent; for the studies checked, an unresolved V gene accounts for under half, and the remainder has no known explanation. D and trimming come from the DNA, and the V and J calls and clone size come from that table. This sample is represented by about 84,000 clones; 70% to 90% of them were singletons. Clones ranked in the top ten supply roughly 6% of the sample.

As concerns this clone: Its antigen remains unidentified. Nothing much larger sits one base from this clone, and base qualities are not available.

The sample's time point label, in plain terms: about 28 days (+/-7) after the second vaccine dose. Because spike-specific TCR depth and breadth did not differ between the two schedules, AZD1222 recipients who got a second dose at roughly 4 weeks were pooled with those who got a second dose at roughly 12 weeks. Vaccinee samples came from UK trials COV001 and COV002, including a single-blind randomized controlled phase 2/3 trial of AZD1222 (ChAdOx1 nCoV-19) in healthy adults. For TCRbeta chain sequencing, PBMC samples were collected from trial participants at day 0 and at day 28 after the second dose.

The chain is assembled from TRBV5-8 and TRBJ2-7; a stretch of 11 junction bases matches TRBD1. The sequence derives from an adult who received the AZD1222 COVID-19 vaccine. Sequencing was performed on peripheral blood, taken 28 days after the second AZD1222 dose. Here the CDR3 is given as CASSFRTGGRSSSYEQYF. The DNA sequence is TGTGCCAGCAGCTTTAGGACAGGGGGCAGATCGAGCTCCTACGAGCAGTACTTC.